Listed here are 21 T cell receptor beta chains from one sample, sequenced in a study of cytomegalovirus exposure and HLA in healthy donors. The primer mix had 60 Vbeta and 13 Jbeta primers. Generated by immunoSEQ multiplex PCR, the TCRdb table keeps only in-frame clones and is missing some. In the table there are about 120,000 clones, nearly 80% of which are singletons. The sequenced sample consisted of PBMCs. The receptor source for this set is a woman aged 25 to 39 in good health and CMV-seropositive.

The chain combines TRBV7-2 with TRBJ2-3, with 10 bases identical to TRBD2. Germline V CDR1 and CDR2: SGHTA, FQGNSA. The CDR3 consists of 14 residues. J lost 7 bases, V lost 4 bases, and 5 bases had no gene match. The CDR3: CASSYTSGDYTQYF. CDR3 DNA sequence: TGTGCCAGCAGCTATACTAGCGGGGACTATACGCAGTATTTT.

The genes are TRBV7-2 and TRBJ2-2, with D perhaps TRBD1 (5 bases). Trimming removed 3 bases from V and 1 base from J, with 6 bases in between. Germline CDR1 is SGHTA and CDR2 is FQGNSA. This CDR3 is built from 14 residues. The chain's CDR3 is CASSFGQNTGELFF. The CDR3 coding sequence is TGTGCCAGCAGCTTCGGACAGAACACCGGGGAGCTGTTTTTT.

The gene calls are TRBV9 and TRBJ1-6; D perhaps matches TRBD1 (6 bases). The ends were cut back, 3 bases at V and 3 bases at J, with 10 bases in the middle. CDR1 is SGDLS and CDR2 is YYNGEE in the germline V gene. This CDR3 spans 15 amino acids. Here the CDR3 DNA reads TGTGCCAGCAGCGAGGGGGACCGCTATAATTCACCCCTCCACTTT. Protein: CASSEGDRYNSPLHF.

The genes are TRBV27 and TRBJ1-1, with a tentative D call TRBD1 (6 bases). Germline assignment: CDR1 MNHEY and CDR2 SMNVEV (reference sequence). The CDR3 has 15 amino acids. Trimming cost V 1 base and J 7 bases, with 16 bases left between them. DNA of the CDR3: TGTGCCAGCAGTTTATGGGGGGGGCCCCCATGTGAAGCTTTCTTT. Encoded protein: CASSLWGGPPCEAFF.

CDR3: CASSLDAGELFF. The CDR3 DNA reads TGTGCCAGCAGCTTAGACGCCGGGGAGCTGTTTTTT. The chain carries TRBV11-3 and TRBJ2-2, with D uncertain. Germline assignment: CDR1 SGHNT and CDR2 YENEEA. Deletions cut 0 bases from V and 6 bases from J, with 2 bases between. CDR3 length: 12 amino acids. The entire variable domain, with the rest obtained from reference TRBV11-3 and TRBJ2-2, is as follows: EAGVVQSPRYKIIEKKQPVAFWCNPISGHNTLYWYLQNLGQGPELLIRYENEEAVDDSQLPKDRFSAERLKGVDSTLKIQPAELGDSAVYLCASSLDAGELFFGEGSRLTVL.

This clone was found once. J is TRBJ2-1 and V is TRBV6-4, with 9 bases fitting TRBD2. After removal of 6 bases from V and 4 bases from J, the junction contained 7 bases not matched to a gene. The CDR3 is 15 amino acids. Per the germline V gene, CDR1 is MRHNA and CDR2 is SNTAGT. The CDR3 sequence is CASSPGRGGYNEQFF. In DNA, the CDR3 is TGTGCCAGCAGCCCAGGGCGGGGGGGTTACAATGAGCAGTTCTTC.

The gene calls are TRBV28 and TRBJ1-4, with 9 bases that match TRBD1. Germline loops: CDR1 MDHEN, CDR2 SYDVKM. The CDR3 length is 14 residues. V was clipped by 6 bases and J by 7 bases; unmatched bases: 6. The CDR3 coding sequence is TGTGCCAGCAGCTCTGACAGGGGGTCTGAAAAACTGTTTTTT. Its protein is CASSSDRGSEKLFF.

This chain connects TRBV5-1 to TRBJ1-1; TRBD1 matches 7 bases. Germline-derived CDR1 and CDR2 are SGHRS and YFSETQ. This CDR3 is built from 15 residues. Losses at the gene ends were 4 bases for V and 8 bases for J; bases not matched to a gene: 14. CDR3 coding DNA: TGCGCCAGCAGCCTGGGACAGTACCCCCCCGGAGAAGCTTTCTTT. Residues: CASSLGQYPPGEAFF.

The rearrangement links TRBV19 to TRBJ1-1, with 8 bases fitting TRBD1. CDR1 and CDR2 from the germline V gene are LNHDA and SQIVND (reference sequence). Trimming removed 3 bases from V and 8 bases from J; junction bases left unmatched: 11. There are 15 residues in the CDR3. This chain's CDR3 is CASSIGFRGQGEAFF. The DNA of the CDR3 is TGTGCCAGTAGTATCGGCTTCAGGGGGCAGGGCGAAGCTTTCTTT. The full variable domain, in which reference TRBV19 and TRBJ1-1 provide the parts outside the CDR3, is DGGITQSPKYLFRKEGQNVTLSCEQNLNHDAMYWYRQDPGQGLRLIYYSQIVNDFQKGDIAEGYSVSREKKESFPLTVTSAQKNPTAFYLCASSIGFRGQGEAFFGQGTRLTVV.

In DNA form, the CDR3 reads TGTGCCAGCAGTGGGCAGCAAGAGACCCAGTACTTC. It specifies CASSGQQETQYF. The gene calls are TRBV25-1 and TRBJ2-5; D not resolved. Trimming shortened V by 4 bases and J by 2 bases, and 5 bases separated the two germline ends. The CDR3 loop spans 12 amino acids. CDR1 and CDR2 (germline): MGHDK, SYGVNS.

The chain recombines TRBV6-1 with TRBJ1-2; 7 nucleotides match TRBD1. The CDR3 runs to 18 residues. Germline V gene data show CDR1 as MNHNS and CDR2 as SASEGT. V shed 4 bases, J shed 4 bases, and the junction held 18 bases outside the gene matches. The CDR3 DNA follows: TGTGCCAGCAGTGGGGGGCTCCGGACAGGAGGAACACGCTATGGCTACACCTTC. It codes for CASSGGLRTGGTRYGYTF.

This chain connects TRBV6-6 to TRBJ1-3, with a weak D call TRBD1 (6 bases). Germline V gene lookup returns CDR1 MNHNY and CDR2 SVGAGI (reference sequence). V was cut by 0 bases and J by 7 bases, with 16 bases left in between. CDR3 size: 16 residues. CDR3 in DNA: TGTGCCAGCAGTTACTCCCGGGGAACTCAGGGGAACACCATATATTTT. Translation: CASSYSRGTQGNTIYF.

This sequence joins TRBV27 and TRBJ2-3; 8 bases fit TRBD1. The CDR3 extends over 14 amino acids. Losses at the gene ends were 5 bases for V and 5 bases for J; bases not matched to a gene: 6. Germline V gives CDR1 MNHEY, CDR2 SMNVEV (reference sequence). This CDR3 is CASSRQGYIDTQYF. The CDR3 DNA reads TGTGCCAGCAGTCGACAGGGGTATATAGATACGCAGTATTTT.

The chain has TRBV2 and TRBJ2-7, with D maybe TRBD1 (6 bases). There are 13 residues in the CDR3. V was cut by 7 bases and J by 0 bases, with 10 bases left in between. CDR1 SNHLY and CDR2 FYNNEI come from the germline V gene. CDR3 DNA: TGTGCCAGCAAACAGGGTCCCTCCTACGAGCAGTACTTC. This encodes CASKQGPSYEQYF.

In its sample, this clone was seen a few times. The chain is built from TRBV5-5 and TRBJ1-1, with 8 bases lining up with TRBD1. The J segment lost 7 bases and the V segment lost 0 bases, leaving 8 bases of the junction unmatched. CDR3 length equals 15 residues. Germline CDR1 and CDR2: SGHKS and YYEKEE (reference sequence). In DNA, the CDR3 is TGTGCCAGCAGCTTGGGGGAGGCAGGGGGCAGTGAAGCTTTCTTT. Its translation is CASSLGEAGGSEAFF.

This chain links TRBV4-2 with TRBJ2-2; possibly TRBD2 for D (7 bases). The CDR3 consists of 14 residues. V lost 6 bases and J 8 bases, leaving 16 bases between the germline ends. Germline V CDR1 and CDR2: LGHNA, YNFKEQ. The CDR3 bases are TGTGCCAGCAGGGGGGGCGGGGGTGAAGGGGAGCTGTTTTTT. It yields the protein CASRGGGGEGELFF.

The count of this clone is one. V usage is TRBV4-1 and J usage is TRBJ2-2, with D possibly being TRBD1 (7 bases). Trimming pared 0 bases from V and 8 bases from J, leaving 10 bases between. From germline, CDR1 is MGHRA and CDR2 YSYEKL. This CDR3 has 14 amino acids. CDR3 nucleotide sequence: TGCGCCAGCAGCCAAGACAGGGGGGCGGGGGAGCTGTTTTTT. Translated, it gives CASSQDRGAGELFF.

The chain uses TRBV30 and TRBJ1-6; 9 nucleotides line up with TRBD1. Germline CDR1 is GTSNPN and CDR2 is SVGIG (reference sequence). V lost 2 bases, J lost 9 bases, and 8 bases stayed unmatched. This CDR3 contains 15 residues. CDR3 residues: CAWSSVGQGGSPLHF. Here the CDR3 DNA reads TGTGCCTGGAGTAGTGTGGGACAGGGAGGTTCACCCCTCCACTTT.

The chain couples TRBV18 to TRBJ2-2, with D unresolved. Germline CDR1 reads KGHSH; CDR2 reads LQKENI. The CDR3 has 14 amino acids. Deletions cut 3 bases from V and 5 bases from J, with 10 bases between. In DNA, the CDR3 is TGTGCCAGCTCACCCCTAGTAGGAACCGGGGAGCTGTTTTTT. It translates to CASSPLVGTGELFF.

This chain links TRBV4-2 with TRBJ1-4, with D possibly being TRBD1 (6 bases). The CDR3 loop spans 18 amino acids. Germline CDR1 reads LGHNA; CDR2 reads YNFKEQ. V was clipped by 4 bases and J by 3 bases, with 21 bases between them. CDR3 bases: TGTGCCAGCAGCCTAAGATCGGGGGGCACGGGGGCTAATGAAAAACTGTTTTTT. Its protein is CASSLRSGGTGANEKLFF.

J is TRBJ1-1 and V is TRBV9; D may be TRBD1 (6 bases). CDR3 length equals 15 residues. Trimming removed 3 bases at V and 6 bases at J, with 18 bases between. The germline V gene encodes CDR1 SGDLS and CDR2 YYNGEE. CDR3 DNA sequence: TGTGCCAGCAGCGATTCTCTGATGGGGGGGCCTGAAGCTTTCTTT. This sequence encodes CASSDSLMGGPEAFF.